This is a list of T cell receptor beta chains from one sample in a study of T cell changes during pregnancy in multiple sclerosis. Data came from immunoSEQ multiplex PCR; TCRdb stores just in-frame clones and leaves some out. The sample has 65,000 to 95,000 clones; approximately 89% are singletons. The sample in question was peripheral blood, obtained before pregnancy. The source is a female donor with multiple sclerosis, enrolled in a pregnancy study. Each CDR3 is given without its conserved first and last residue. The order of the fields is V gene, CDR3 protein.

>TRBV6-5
ASTTTGTGSSPLH
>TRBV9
ASSVAGSTDTQY
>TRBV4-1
ASRAGLAGDNEQF
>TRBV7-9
ASSLARGAGYGYT
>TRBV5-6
ASSLTGTGGREQY
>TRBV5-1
ASSLAEGVTEAF
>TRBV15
ATSRGTPNTGELF
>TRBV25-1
ASSPGGGRRTEAF
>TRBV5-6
ASSSEGRGAF
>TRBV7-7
ASSSGEGTQY